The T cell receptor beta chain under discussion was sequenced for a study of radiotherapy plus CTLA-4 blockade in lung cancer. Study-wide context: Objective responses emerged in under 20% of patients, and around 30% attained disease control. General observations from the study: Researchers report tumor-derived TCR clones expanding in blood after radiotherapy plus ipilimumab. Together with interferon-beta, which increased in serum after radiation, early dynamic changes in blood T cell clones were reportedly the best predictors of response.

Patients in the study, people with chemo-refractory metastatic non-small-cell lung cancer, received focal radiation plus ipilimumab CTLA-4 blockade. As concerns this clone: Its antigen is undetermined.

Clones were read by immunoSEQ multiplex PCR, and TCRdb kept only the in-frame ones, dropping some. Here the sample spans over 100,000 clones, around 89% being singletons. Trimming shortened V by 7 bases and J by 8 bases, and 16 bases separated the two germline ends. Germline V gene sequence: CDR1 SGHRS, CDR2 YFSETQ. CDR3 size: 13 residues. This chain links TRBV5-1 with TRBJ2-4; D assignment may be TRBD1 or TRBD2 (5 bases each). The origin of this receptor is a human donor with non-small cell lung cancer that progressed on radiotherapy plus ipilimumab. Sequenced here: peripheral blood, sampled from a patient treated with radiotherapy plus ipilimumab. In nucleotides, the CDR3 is TGCGCCAGCGGACTCAGGAAAGGGGACATTCAGTACTTC. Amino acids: CASGLRKGDIQYF.